This passage covers 25 T cell receptor beta chains from one sample sequenced in a study of cytomegalovirus exposure and HLA in healthy donors. It was with 60 Vbeta and 13 Jbeta primers that the PCR ran. TCRdb keeps only in-frame clones here, not all; method: immunoSEQ multiplex PCR. Of under 250,000 clones in the sample, 80% to 85% were seen once. Sequenced sample: PBMCs. The receptors derive from a boy between 2 and 15 years old in good health and CMV-seronegative.

The table lists this clone with a few counts. The chain has TRBV30 and TRBJ1-1; no clear D. The germline V gene encodes CDR1 GTSNPN and CDR2 SVGIG (reference sequence). This CDR3 is 13 amino acids long. V lost 3 bases to trimming and J lost 0 bases, with 8 bases between them. This chain's CDR3 is CAWSEQMNTEAFF. DNA for the CDR3: TGTGCCTGGAGCGAACAGATGAACACTGAAGCTTTCTTT.

The J gene is TRBJ2-5, the V gene TRBV30; D is uncertain. V was clipped by 3 bases and J by 5 bases, with 13 bases between them. Germline V CDR1 and CDR2: GTSNPN, SVGIG (reference sequence). CDR3 length equals 13 residues. The CDR3 is CAWRDGWAETQYF. CDR3 nucleotide sequence: TGTGCCTGGAGGGATGGGTGGGCGGAGACCCAGTACTTC.

The CDR3 coding sequence is TGTGCCAGCAGTGAGGGTAGCCCGAGTCAGCCCCAGCATTTT. This codes for CASSEGSPSQPQHF. The chain has TRBV6-1 and TRBJ1-5; D remains unclear. The germline V and J ends were trimmed by 3 bases and 6 bases, with 12 bases remaining between them. Germline V gene sequence: CDR1 MNHNS, CDR2 SASEGT. This CDR3 spans 14 amino acids.

V usage is TRBV4-2 and J usage is TRBJ2-7, with 7 bases that match TRBD1. With V trimmed by 1 base and J by 4 bases, 7 bases remained unmatched. There are 15 residues in the CDR3. Germline V gene lookup returns CDR1 LGHNA and CDR2 YNFKEQ. The CDR3 sequence: CASSQGGQTGYEQYF. The CDR3 DNA follows: TGTGCCAGCAGCCAAGGGGGACAGACAGGGTACGAGCAGTACTTC.

The chain employs TRBV5-4 and TRBJ1-4; TRBD1 is a possible D gene (6 bases). There are 15 residues in the CDR3. Trimming removed 4 bases at V and 4 bases at J, with 14 bases between. Germline-derived CDR1 and CDR2 are SGHNT and YYREEE (reference sequence). The CDR3 loop is CASSRAGGFNEKLFF. The DNA for the CDR3 is TGTGCCAGCAGCCGTGCTGGGGGCTTTAATGAAAAACTGTTTTTT.

This chain links TRBV15 with TRBJ2-3, with TRBD1 as a possible D gene (7 bases). The CDR3 consists of 16 residues. Trimming pared 3 bases from V and 0 bases from J, leaving 13 bases between. From germline, CDR1 is LNHNV and CDR2 YYDKDF (reference sequence). The CDR3 loop is CATSRGGQSSTDTQYF. The CDR3 DNA sequence: TGTGCCACCAGCAGGGGGGGACAGTCTAGCACAGATACGCAGTATTTT.

This rearrangement joins TRBV29-1 to TRBJ2-5, with TRBD2 as a possible D gene (6 bases). The germline CDR1 and CDR2 sequences are SQVTM and ANQGSEA. Trimming left V 4 bases short and J 4 bases short, with 19 bases between. The CDR3 length is 15 residues. CDR3 nucleotides: TGCAGCGTTGGGTTGTTTAGGGCTAGCGTAGAGACCCAGTACTTC. This translates into CSVGLFRASVETQYF.

V usage is TRBV13 and J usage is TRBJ1-4, with 7 bases identical to TRBD1. In germline, CDR1 is PRHDT, CDR2 FYEKMQ (reference sequence). V trimming: 5 bases; J trimming: 10 bases; junction bases outside the gene matches: 13. This CDR3 is 15 amino acids long. CDR3 sequence reads: CASSGAKTGVAKLFF. CDR3 sequence (DNA): TGTGCCAGCAGCGGAGCAAAAACAGGGGTTGCAAAACTGTTTTTT.

The chain links TRBV9 to TRBJ2-2, with a weak D call TRBD2 (5 bases). Trimming pared 1 base from V and 0 bases from J, leaving 13 bases between. The CDR3 runs 17 residues. Germline lookup yields CDR1 SGDLS and CDR2 YYNGEE. CDR3 residues: CASSVSGNLANTGELFF. For the CDR3, the DNA is TGTGCCAGCAGCGTATCGGGAAACCTCGCGAACACCGGGGAGCTGTTTTTT. The full variable domain, rest sourced from reference TRBV9 and TRBJ2-2, is DSGVTQTPKHLITATGQRVTLRCSPRSGDLSVYWYQQSLDQGLQFLIQYYNGEERAKGNILERFSAQQFPDLHSELNLSSLELGDSALYFCASSVSGNLANTGELFFGEGSRLTVL.

This chain links TRBV6-5 with TRBJ2-1, with 7 bases lining up with TRBD2. The CDR3 runs to 15 residues. The trim removed 0 bases at V and 7 bases at J, leaving 6 bases unmatched. Germline lookup yields CDR1 MNHEY and CDR2 SVGAGI. The CDR3 DNA is TGTGCCAGCAGTTACTCACTAGCGAACTCGAATGAGCAGTTCTTC. The encoded protein is CASSYSLANSNEQFF.

This clone was picked up a small number of times. The chain is built from TRBV5-6 and TRBJ1-2, with a possible D match to TRBD1 (6 bases). Germline CDR1 is SGHDT and CDR2 is YYEEEE. Trimming cost V 0 bases and J 4 bases, with 13 bases left between them. This CDR3 contains 15 residues. The DNA for the CDR3 is TGTGCCAGCAGCTTGGGGCCAGGGGCTTTCTATGGCTACACCTTC. Amino acid sequence: CASSLGPGAFYGYTF. The variable domain in full, completed from reference TRBV5-6 and TRBJ1-2, reads DAGVTQSPTHLIKTRGQQVTLRCSPKSGHDTVSWYQQALGQGPQFIFQYYEEEERQRGNFPDRFSGHQFPNYSSELNVNALLLGDSALYLCASSLGPGAFYGYTFGSGTRLTVV.

This sequence joins TRBV27 and TRBJ2-1, with 12 bases fitting TRBD2. With 6 bases clipped from V and 10 bases from J, the junction kept 7 bases outside the gene matches. The germline CDR1 and CDR2 sequences are MNHEY and SMNVEV (reference sequence). CDR3 length: 14 amino acids. Here the CDR3 reads CASSEGLAGGEQFF. The CDR3 DNA sequence: TGTGCCAGCAGCGAGGGGCTAGCGGGGGGGGAGCAGTTCTTC.

The CDR3 reads CASTGGSGEETQYF. The DNA for the CDR3 is TGCGCCAGCACAGGGGGCTCCGGCGAAGAGACCCAGTACTTC. V and J are TRBV10-2 and TRBJ2-5; 8 bases fit TRBD1. Per germline, CDR1 WSHSY and CDR2 SAAADI. J gave up 3 bases and V 7 bases, and 7 bases lay outside the gene matches. This CDR3 spans 14 amino acids.

The chain has TRBV19 and TRBJ2-7, with D possibly TRBD2 on 6 matching bases. Germline V CDR1 and CDR2: LNHDA, SQIVND (reference sequence). The CDR3 sequence is 14 residues long. Trimming took 6 bases from V and 1 from J, leaving 13 bases between them. For the CDR3, the DNA is TGTGCCAGTAGCTTTAGGGCGGGGTCCTACGAGCAGTACTTC. It yields the protein CASSFRAGSYEQYF.

The chain couples TRBV4-1 to TRBJ2-1; a weak D match, TRBD2 (5 bases). Trimming cost V 0 bases and J 0 bases, with 9 bases left between them. Germline loops: CDR1 MGHRA, CDR2 YSYEKL. There are 16 residues in the CDR3. CDR3 protein: CASSQDRAGSYNEQFF. CDR3 DNA sequence: TGCGCCAGCAGCCAAGATAGGGCGGGCTCCTACAATGAGCAGTTCTTC.

This clone has a single count. The V and J genes are TRBV11-2 and TRBJ2-6; TRBD1 agrees at 9 bases. The J segment lost 4 bases and the V segment lost 5 bases, leaving 15 bases of the junction unmatched. The length of the CDR3 is 19 residues. Germline loops: CDR1 SGHAT, CDR2 FQNNGV. The CDR3 protein is CASSPNPGQGFSGANVLTF. CDR3 sequence (DNA): TGTGCCAGCAGCCCTAATCCGGGACAGGGTTTTTCCGGGGCCAACGTCCTGACTTTC.

J is TRBJ1-2 and V is TRBV5-6, with D uncertain. Trimming pared 4 bases from V and 4 bases from J, leaving 14 bases between. Germline CDR1 reads SGHDT; CDR2 reads YYEEEE. CDR3 length equals 14 residues. CDR3 amino acids: CASSHGTGSYGYTF. CDR3 bases: TGTGCCAGCAGCCACGGTACGGGGTCCTATGGCTACACCTTC. Combining the CDR3 with reference TRBV5-6 and TRBJ1-2 gives the whole variable domain DAGVTQSPTHLIKTRGQQVTLRCSPKSGHDTVSWYQQALGQGPQFIFQYYEEEERQRGNFPDRFSGHQFPNYSSELNVNALLLGDSALYLCASSHGTGSYGYTFGSGTRLTVV.

The chain couples TRBV7-9 to TRBJ2-7; 9 nucleotides agree with TRBD2. CDR1 is SEHNR and CDR2 is FQNEAQ in the germline V gene (reference sequence). V was clipped by 1 base and J by 6 bases; unmatched bases: 13. This CDR3 region has 17 residues. The CDR3 protein is CASSLEAISGGLLEQYF. In DNA form, the CDR3 reads TGTGCCAGCAGCTTAGAGGCTATTAGCGGGGGCCTTCTCGAGCAGTACTTC.

This chain joins TRBV19 and TRBJ2-2, with TRBD1 matching 7 bases. In germline, CDR1 is LNHDA, CDR2 SQIVND (reference sequence). The CDR3 runs to 15 residues. The trim removed 5 bases at V and 6 bases at J, leaving 9 bases unmatched. CDR3 loop: CASSRPTGRAGELFF. The CDR3 coding sequence is TGTGCCAGTAGTCGCCCGACAGGGCGGGCCGGGGAGCTGTTTTTT.

The chain has TRBV27 and TRBJ1-1, with TRBD1 as a possible D gene (6 bases). V was trimmed by 3 bases and J by 1 base, leaving 12 bases between them. The CDR3 runs to 15 residues. Germline CDR1 MNHEY, CDR2 SMNVEV (reference sequence). The CDR3 reads CASSFLLQGNTEAFF. The DNA for the CDR3 is TGTGCCAGCAGTTTCCTTTTACAGGGGAACACTGAAGCTTTCTTT.

V gene TRBV6-5 combines with J gene TRBJ1-2; tentative D call: TRBD1 (5 bases). CDR1 MNHEY and CDR2 SVGAGI come from the germline V gene. Trimming took 5 bases from V and 3 from J, leaving 16 bases between them. CDR3 length: 15 residues. The chain's CDR3 is CASSQQIAGDYGYTF. The CDR3 DNA reads as TGTGCCAGCAGTCAGCAGATAGCGGGGGACTATGGCTACACCTTC.

The chain carries TRBV5-1 and TRBJ2-7; D perhaps matches TRBD2 (6 bases). The CDR3 extends over 14 amino acids. Germline CDR1 is SGHRS and CDR2 is YFSETQ. Trimming left V 4 bases short and J 3 bases short, with 14 bases between. CDR3 region: CASSRPGLSYEQYF. DNA of the CDR3: TGCGCCAGCAGCCGGCCGGGACTGAGCTACGAGCAGTACTTC.

CDR3 protein: CASSSGLAGSEQYF. The CDR3 DNA follows: TGTGCCAGCAGTTCGGGACTAGCGGGTAGCGAGCAGTACTTC. The chain carries TRBV27 and TRBJ2-5; 12 nucleotides line up with TRBD2. The J call may be faulty, since TRBJ2-7 better matches the DNA end. CDR3 length: 14 amino acids. Germline V CDR1 and CDR2: MNHEY, SMNVEV (reference sequence).

The CDR3 loop is CASSEARQRRYEQYF. The CDR3 bases are TGTGCCAGCAGTGAAGCGAGACAGCGCCGCTACGAGCAGTACTTC. The chain carries TRBV6-1 and TRBJ2-7, with D maybe TRBD1 (5 bases). The CDR3 contains 15 residues. Looked up from germline, CDR1 is MNHNS and CDR2 is SASEGT. V lost 0 bases, J lost 3 bases, and 12 bases lay in between.

The V and J genes are TRBV6-6 and TRBJ2-7, with D tentatively TRBD1 (6 bases). The CDR3 length is 14 residues. The V gene lost 0 bases and the J gene lost 5 bases, with 11 bases spanning the gap. The V gene's germline CDR1 is MNHNY and CDR2 SVGAGI (reference sequence). CDR3 in DNA: TGTGCCAGCAGTTACTCGAACAGGGACGACGAGCAGTACTTC. Protein sequence: CASSYSNRDDEQYF.